This T cell receptor beta chain came from a study of CD8 T cells in ankylosing spondylitis. Study results and limitations: The disease-linked clones had a CD8+ phenotype and low blood frequencies.

V was clipped by 3 bases and J by 4 bases, with 11 bases between them. CDR1 and CDR2 (germline): MDHEN, SYDVKM. This CDR3 contains 14 residues. This clonotype came up many times. Its antigen is unidentified. TCRdb reprocessed the 5' RACE reads via MiXCR and lists one record per CDR3 protein. The sample has 85,000 to 100,000 distinct CDR3 sequences; 8.8% are singletons. This sequence was found in a male donor with ankylosing spondylitis or in good health (not recorded which). This chain joins TRBV28 and TRBJ2-3, with a tentative D call TRBD1 (6 bases). The sequenced sample consisted of blood, either unsorted or a sorted T cell fraction (not recorded which). The CDR3 sequence: CASSFGGGPDTQYF. The CDR3 DNA follows: TGTGCCAGCAGTTTCGGTGGGGGCCCAGATACGCAGTATTTT.